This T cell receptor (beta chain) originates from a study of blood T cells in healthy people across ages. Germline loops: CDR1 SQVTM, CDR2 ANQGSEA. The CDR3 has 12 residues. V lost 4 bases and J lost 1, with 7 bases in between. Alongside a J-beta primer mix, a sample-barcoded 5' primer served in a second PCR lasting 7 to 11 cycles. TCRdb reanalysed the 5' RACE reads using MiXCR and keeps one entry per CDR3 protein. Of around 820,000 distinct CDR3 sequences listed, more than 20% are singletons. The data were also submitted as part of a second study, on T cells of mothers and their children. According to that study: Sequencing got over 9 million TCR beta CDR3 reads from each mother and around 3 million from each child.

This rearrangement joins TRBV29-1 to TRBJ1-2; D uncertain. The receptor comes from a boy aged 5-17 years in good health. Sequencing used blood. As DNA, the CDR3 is TGCAGCGTTGGAGACCTTAACTATGGCTACACCTTC. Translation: CSVGDLNYGYTF.